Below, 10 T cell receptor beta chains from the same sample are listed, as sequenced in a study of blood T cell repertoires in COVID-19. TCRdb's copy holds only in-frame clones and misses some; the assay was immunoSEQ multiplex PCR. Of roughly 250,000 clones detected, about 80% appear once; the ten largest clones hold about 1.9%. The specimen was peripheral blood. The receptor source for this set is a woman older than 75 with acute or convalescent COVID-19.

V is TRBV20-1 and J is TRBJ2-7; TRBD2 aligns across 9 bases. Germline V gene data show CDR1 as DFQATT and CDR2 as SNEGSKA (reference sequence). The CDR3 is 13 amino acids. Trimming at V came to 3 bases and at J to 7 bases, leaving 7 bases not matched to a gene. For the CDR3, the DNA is TGCAGTGCTAGTCGTAGCGGGAGTGATGAGCAGTACTTC. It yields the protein CSASRSGSDEQYF.

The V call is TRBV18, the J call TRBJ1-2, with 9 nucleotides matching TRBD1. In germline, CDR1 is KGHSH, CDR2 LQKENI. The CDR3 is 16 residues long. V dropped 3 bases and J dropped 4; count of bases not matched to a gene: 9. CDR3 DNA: TGTGCCAGCTCACCCGCCCCGACAGGGGGTACCTATGGCTACACCTTC. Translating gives CASSPAPTGGTYGYTF.

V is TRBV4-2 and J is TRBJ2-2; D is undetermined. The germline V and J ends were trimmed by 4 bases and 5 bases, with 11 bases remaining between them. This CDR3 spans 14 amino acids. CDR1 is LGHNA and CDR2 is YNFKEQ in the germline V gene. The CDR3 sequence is CASSPESETGELFF. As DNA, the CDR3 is TGTGCCAGCAGCCCCGAGAGTGAGACCGGGGAGCTGTTTTTT.

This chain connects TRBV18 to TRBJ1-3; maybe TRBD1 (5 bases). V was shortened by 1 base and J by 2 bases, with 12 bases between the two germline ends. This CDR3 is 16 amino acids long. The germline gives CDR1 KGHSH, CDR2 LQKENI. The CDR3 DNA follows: TGTGCCAGCTCACCACAGAAGGGGCTTGCTGGAAACACCATATATTTT. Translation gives CASSPQKGLAGNTIYF.

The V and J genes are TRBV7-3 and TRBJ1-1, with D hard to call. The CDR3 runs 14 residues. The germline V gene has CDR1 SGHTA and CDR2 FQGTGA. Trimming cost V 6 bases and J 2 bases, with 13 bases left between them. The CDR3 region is CASRSTGINTEAFF. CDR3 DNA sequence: TGTGCCAGCAGGAGTACGGGGATAAACACTGAAGCTTTCTTT.

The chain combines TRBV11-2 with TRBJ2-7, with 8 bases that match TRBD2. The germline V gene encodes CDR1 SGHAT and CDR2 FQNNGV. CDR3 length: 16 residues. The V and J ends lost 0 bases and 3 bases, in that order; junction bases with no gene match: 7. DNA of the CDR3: TGTGCCAGCAGCTTAGATCTGGCTAGCGGGTTCTACGAGCAGTACTTC. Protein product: CASSLDLASGFYEQYF. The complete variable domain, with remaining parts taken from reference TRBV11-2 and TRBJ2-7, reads EAGVAQSPRYKIIEKRQSVAFWCNPISGHATLYWYQQILGQGPKLLIQFQNNGVVDDSQLPKDRFSAERLKGVDSTLKIQPAKLEDSAVYLCASSLDLASGFYEQYFGPGTRLTVT.

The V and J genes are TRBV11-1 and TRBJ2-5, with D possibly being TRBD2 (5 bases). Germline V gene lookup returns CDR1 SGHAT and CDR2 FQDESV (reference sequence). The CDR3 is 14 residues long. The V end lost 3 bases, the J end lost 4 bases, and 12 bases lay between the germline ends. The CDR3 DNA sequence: TGTGCCAGCAGCTTCCCTTCTGAGGGAGAGACCCAGTACTTC. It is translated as CASSFPSEGETQYF.

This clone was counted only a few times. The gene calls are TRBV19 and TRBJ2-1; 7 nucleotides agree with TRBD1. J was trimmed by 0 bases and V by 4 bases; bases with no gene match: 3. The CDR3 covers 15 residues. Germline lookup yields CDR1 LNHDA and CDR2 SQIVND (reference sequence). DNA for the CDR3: TGTGCCAGTAGTAGCGACAGGGTCTCCTACAATGAGCAGTTCTTC. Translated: CASSSDRVSYNEQFF.

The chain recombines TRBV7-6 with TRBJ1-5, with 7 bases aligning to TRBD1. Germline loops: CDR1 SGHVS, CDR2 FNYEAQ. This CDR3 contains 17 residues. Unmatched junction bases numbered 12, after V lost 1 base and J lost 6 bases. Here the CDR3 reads CASSLVAQTGLSQPQHF. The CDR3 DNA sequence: TGTGCCAGCAGCTTAGTAGCCCAGACAGGGCTCAGTCAGCCCCAGCATTTT.

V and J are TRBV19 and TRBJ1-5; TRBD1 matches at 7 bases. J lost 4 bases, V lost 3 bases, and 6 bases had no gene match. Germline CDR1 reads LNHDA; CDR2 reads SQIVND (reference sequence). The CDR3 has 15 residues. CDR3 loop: CASSMGQSSNQPQHF. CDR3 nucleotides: TGTGCCAGTAGTATGGGACAGAGTTCAAATCAGCCCCAGCATTTT.